This T cell receptor (beta chain) was observed in a study of blood T cell repertoires in COVID-19 (dated by TCRdb to 2018 to 2021). Broadly, across the study: Samples covering the acute and convalescent phases of COVID-19 were provided by collaborators in the United States, Italy and Spain. The material from the prospective study consisted of cDNA or gDNA derived from T cells, B-cell-depleted T cells, or PBMCs. Subjects who had been exposed to COVID-19, were actively infected with it, or had recovered from it provided the deeply sampled blood TCRbeta repertoires that made up the dataset. The repertoires were released in a freely available public database meant as a resource for research on the immune response to SARS-CoV-2. The samples were drawn from the first 160 participants of the ongoing ImmuneRACE study and from 950 to 1,500 subjects provided by 6 global collaborators. Nearly every sample came with metadata listing a de-identified subject ID, COVID-19 status, age in years and sex. HLA class I and class II types, where available, came from metadata supplied by the sample provider rather than from assay-based typing. Results the study describes overall, beyond this receptor: The amount of clinical and demographic metadata varied by source and participant and was provided uncurated.

Note on this clone: Its antigen is not yet known. The record has no base qualities; no much larger clone is one base away.

The germline V gene yields SGHTA for CDR1 and FQGTGA for CDR2. There are 15 amino acids in the CDR3, from cysteine to phenylalanine inclusive. The kept DNA is CDR3 alone, 45 bases in frame from the first base. V and J are trimmed by 5 bases and 3 bases, and the gene matches miss 5 bases of the junction. Each collaborating institution followed its own protocols to collect whole blood in K2EDTA tubes. For TCRbeta analysis, collaborators shipped samples as frozen whole blood, isolated PBMCs, or DNA extracted from either of those sample types. TCRbeta CDR3 regions were amplified from genomic DNA using the immunoSEQ Assay, a bias-controlled multiplex PCR. The paper's processing steps were these. Within the assay, amplification of reference gene primers was used to estimate how many nucleated cells each sample contained. To quantify the absolute abundance of each unique TCRbeta CDR3 rearrangement, sequence reads were collapsed and filtered. Productive Simpson clonality was computed per sample as the square root of Simpson's diversity index over productive rearrangements. The table was pulled from immuneACCESS by TCRdb, which kept in-frame rearrangements only. Such tables lose some clones; where checked, under half of the loss comes from unresolved V genes, and the rest has no known cause. The DNA was the basis for D and trimming; V, J and clone size are from that table. The sample table holds about 140,000 clones, of which just under 90% were seen once. Approximately 11% of the sample is held by the ten biggest clonotypes.

The material sequenced was peripheral blood. The receptor chain draws on TRBV7-3 and TRBJ2-1, with TRBD2 matching 9 junction bases. The receptor's source is a woman of 80 years or more with acute or convalescent COVID-19. The nucleotide sequence reads TGTGCCAGCAGCCTTAGCGGGGGCGACTACAATGAGCAGTTCTTC. This codes for CASSLSGGDYNEQFF.